This TCR beta chain was observed in a study of cytomegalovirus exposure and HLA in healthy donors. Turning to the study itself: Counted in an early data release were 75 million to 85 million unique TCRs from HLA-typed donors. Study findings and constraints: According to an earlier analysis, most TCR beta V segments yielded productive rearrangements about 87% or about 30% of the time.

Of note for this clone: The antigen is unknown.

The PCR made use of 60 Vbeta and 13 Jbeta primers. Only in-frame clones appear in the TCRdb table, and some are missing; sequencing was by immunoSEQ multiplex PCR. The sample lists more than 80,000 clones, around 81% occurring once. CDR1 and CDR2 (germline): MNHEY, SMNVEV (reference sequence). The CDR3 totals 16 residues. V was clipped by 2 bases and J by 8 bases; unmatched bases: 11. The sample comprised PBMCs. The J gene is TRBJ2-1, the V gene TRBV27; 8 bases are a match to TRBD2. The origin of this receptor is a female donor in good health and CMV-seropositive. The CDR3 nucleotides read TGTGCCAGCAGTTTAGGGGCCAGCGGGAGATCAGATGAGCAGTTCTTC. Translation gives CASSLGASGRSDEQFF.